This T cell receptor (beta chain) was recorded in a study of human T cells and chemical hapten exposure. TCRdb used MiXCR to reprocess the RACE reads, holding one entry per CDR3 protein. The sample records around 380,000 distinct CDR3 sequences, about 5% being singletons. Time point described: pre-sensitization, week 0. Treatment denoted: therapeutic diphenylcyclopropenone sensitization with weekly scalp DPC. This specimen was whole blood, taken in connection with sensitization to the hapten diphenylcyclopropenone (DPC). The clonotype was recovered from a woman younger than 30 with alopecia areata. Some clones in this sample may be carry-over from other donors' samples.

In DNA form, the CDR3 reads TGCGCCAGCAGCACTCCGGGGGGTTACCAAGAGACCCAGTACTTC. Amino acid sequence: CASSTPGGYQETQYF. This chain links TRBV5-1 with TRBJ2-5; 7 bases align to TRBD2. This CDR3 has 15 amino acids. V was clipped by 4 bases and J by 0 bases; unmatched bases: 6. Germline V CDR1 and CDR2: SGHRS, YFSETQ.